This T cell receptor beta chain was observed in a study of early T cells in non-severe SARS-CoV-2 infection. The length of the CDR3 is 13 residues. V gave up 3 bases and J gave up 4 bases, with 8 bases separating them. Per germline, CDR1 MNHEY and CDR2 SMNVEV (reference sequence). cDNA molecules, individually, were tagged with unique molecular identifiers. TCRdb itself ran the 5' RACE reads through MiXCR, one entry per CDR3 protein. The sample carries roughly 40,000 distinct CDR3 sequences, 4.7% recorded once. Sequencing input: whole blood. The chain joins TRBV27 to TRBJ2-3, with D unresolved. The source is an adult who was a healthcare worker with PCR-confirmed SARS-CoV-2 infection or an uninfected control (not recorded which). CDR3 DNA sequence: TGTGCCAGCAGTTTTGGCGTCGCAGATACGCAGTATTTT. Protein: CASSFGVADTQYF.